This T cell receptor (beta chain) was obtained from a study of cytomegalovirus exposure and HLA in healthy donors. Broader study findings: As was reported, the classifier diagnosed cytomegalovirus status with high specificity and sensitivity.

Both 60 Vbeta primers and 13 Jbeta primers went into the PCR. The table came from immunoSEQ multiplex PCR; TCRdb's copy has only in-frame clones and leaves some out. Among more than 85,000 clones listed, 70% to 90% were seen once. Details on this clone: The antigen remains unidentified.

With 1 base clipped from V and 3 bases from J, the junction kept 6 bases outside the gene matches. Germline V gene sequence: CDR1 SGHKS, CDR2 YYEKEE (reference sequence). The CDR3 is 15 amino acids. This clonotype was sampled from a man aged 40-50 years in good health and CMV-seronegative. What was sequenced was PBMCs. The V call is TRBV5-5, the J call TRBJ2-7, with 8 bases identical to TRBD1. The CDR3 sequence is CASSLTGQDLYEQYF. In DNA, the CDR3 is TGTGCCAGCAGCTTGACGGGACAGGACCTCTACGAGCAGTACTTC.